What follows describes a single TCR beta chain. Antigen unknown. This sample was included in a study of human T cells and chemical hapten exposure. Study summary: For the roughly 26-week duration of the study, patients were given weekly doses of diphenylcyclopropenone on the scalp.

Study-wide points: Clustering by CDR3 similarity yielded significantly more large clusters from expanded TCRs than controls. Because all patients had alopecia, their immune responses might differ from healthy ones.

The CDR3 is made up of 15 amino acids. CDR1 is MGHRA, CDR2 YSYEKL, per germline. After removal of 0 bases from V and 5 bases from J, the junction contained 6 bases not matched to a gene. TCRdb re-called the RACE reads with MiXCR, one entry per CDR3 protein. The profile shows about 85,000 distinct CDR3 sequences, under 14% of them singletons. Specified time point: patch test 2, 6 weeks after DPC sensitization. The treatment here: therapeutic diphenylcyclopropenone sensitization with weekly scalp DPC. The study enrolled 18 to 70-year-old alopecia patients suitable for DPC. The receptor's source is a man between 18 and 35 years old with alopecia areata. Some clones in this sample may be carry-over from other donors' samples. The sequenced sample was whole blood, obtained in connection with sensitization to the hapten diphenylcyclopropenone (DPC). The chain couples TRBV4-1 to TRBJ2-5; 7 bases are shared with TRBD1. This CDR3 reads CASSQDFGQAETQYF. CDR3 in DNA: TGCGCCAGCAGCCAAGATTTCGGACAGGCGGAGACCCAGTACTTC.